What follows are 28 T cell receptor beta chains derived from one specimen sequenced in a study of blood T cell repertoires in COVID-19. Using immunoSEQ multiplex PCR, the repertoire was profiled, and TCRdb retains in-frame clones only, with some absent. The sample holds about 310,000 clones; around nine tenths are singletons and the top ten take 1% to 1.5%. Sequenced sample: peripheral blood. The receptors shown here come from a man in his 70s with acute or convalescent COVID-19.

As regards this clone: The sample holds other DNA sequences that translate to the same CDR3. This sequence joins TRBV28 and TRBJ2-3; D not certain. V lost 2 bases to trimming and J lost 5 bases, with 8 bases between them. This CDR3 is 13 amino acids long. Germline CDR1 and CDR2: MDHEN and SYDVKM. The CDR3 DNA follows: TGTGCCAGCAGTTTAGCCGGCGGAGATACGCAGTATTTT. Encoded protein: CASSLAGGDTQYF.

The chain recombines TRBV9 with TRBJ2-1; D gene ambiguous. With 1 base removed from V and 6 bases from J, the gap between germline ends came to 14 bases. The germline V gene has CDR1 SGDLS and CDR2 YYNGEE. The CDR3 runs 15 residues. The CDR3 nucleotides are TGTGCCAGCAGCGTAAACAGTTTCACCCTCAATGAGCAGTTCTTC. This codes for CASSVNSFTLNEQFF.

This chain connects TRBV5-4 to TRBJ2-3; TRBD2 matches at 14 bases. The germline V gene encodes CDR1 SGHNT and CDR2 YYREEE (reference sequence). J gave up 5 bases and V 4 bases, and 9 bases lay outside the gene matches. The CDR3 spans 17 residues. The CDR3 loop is CASSKPGLAGGQDTQYF. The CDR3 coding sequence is TGTGCCAGCAGCAAGCCTGGACTAGCGGGAGGACAAGATACGCAGTATTTT.

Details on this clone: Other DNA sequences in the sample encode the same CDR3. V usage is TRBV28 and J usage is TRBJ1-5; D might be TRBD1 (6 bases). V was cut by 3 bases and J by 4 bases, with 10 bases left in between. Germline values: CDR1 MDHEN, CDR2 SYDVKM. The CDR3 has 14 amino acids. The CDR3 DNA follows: TGTGCCAGCAGTTTGGGGGGGCCTAATCAGCCCCAGCATTTT. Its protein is CASSLGGPNQPQHF.

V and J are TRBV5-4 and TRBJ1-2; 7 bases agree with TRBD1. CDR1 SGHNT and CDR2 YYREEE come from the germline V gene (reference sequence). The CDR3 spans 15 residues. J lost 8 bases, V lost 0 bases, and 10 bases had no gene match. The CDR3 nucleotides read TGTGCCAGCAGCTTGGCCGGAGCAGGGGGGAGGGGCTACACCTTC. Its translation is CASSLAGAGGRGYTF.

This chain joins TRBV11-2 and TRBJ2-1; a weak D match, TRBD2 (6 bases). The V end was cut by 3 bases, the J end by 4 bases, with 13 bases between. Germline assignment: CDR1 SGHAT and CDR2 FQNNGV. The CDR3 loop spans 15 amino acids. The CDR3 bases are TGTGCCAGCAGCTTTAGCACGGGAGAGTACAATGAGCAGTTCTTC. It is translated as CASSFSTGEYNEQFF.

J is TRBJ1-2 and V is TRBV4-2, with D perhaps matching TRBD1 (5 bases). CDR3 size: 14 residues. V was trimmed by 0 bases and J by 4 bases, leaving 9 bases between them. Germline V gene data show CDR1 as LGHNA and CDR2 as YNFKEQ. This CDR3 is CASSQEEGFYGYTF. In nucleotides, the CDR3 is TGTGCCAGCAGCCAAGAGGAGGGGTTCTATGGCTACACCTTC.

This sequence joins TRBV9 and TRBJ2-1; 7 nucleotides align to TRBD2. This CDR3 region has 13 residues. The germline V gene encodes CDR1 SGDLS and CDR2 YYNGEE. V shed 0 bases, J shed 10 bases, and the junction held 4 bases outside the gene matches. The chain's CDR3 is CASSVESGGEQFF. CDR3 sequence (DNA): TGTGCCAGCAGCGTAGAGTCGGGAGGCGAGCAGTTCTTC.

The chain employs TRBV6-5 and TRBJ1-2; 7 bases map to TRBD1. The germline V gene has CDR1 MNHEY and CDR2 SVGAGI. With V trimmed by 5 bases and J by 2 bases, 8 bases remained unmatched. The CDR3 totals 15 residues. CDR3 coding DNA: TGTGCCAGCAGTACACAGGGGTTAGGGAACTATGGCTACACCTTC. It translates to CASSTQGLGNYGYTF.

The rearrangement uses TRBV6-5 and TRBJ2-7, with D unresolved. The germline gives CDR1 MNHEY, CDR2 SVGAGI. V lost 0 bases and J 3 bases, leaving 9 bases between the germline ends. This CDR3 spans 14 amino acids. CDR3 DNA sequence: TGTGCCAGCAGTTACTCGTTTAGCAGCTACGAGCAGTACTTC. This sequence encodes CASSYSFSSYEQYF.

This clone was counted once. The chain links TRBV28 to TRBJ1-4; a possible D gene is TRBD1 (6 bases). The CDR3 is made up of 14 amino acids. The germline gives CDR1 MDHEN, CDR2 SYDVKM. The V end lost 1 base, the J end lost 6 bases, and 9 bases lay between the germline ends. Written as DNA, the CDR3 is TGTGCCAGCAGTTTATCAGGGGCGGATGAAAAACTGTTTTTT. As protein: CASSLSGADEKLFF. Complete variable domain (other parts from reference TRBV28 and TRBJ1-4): DVKVTQSSRYLVKRTGEKVFLECVQDMDHENMFWYRQDPGLGLRLIYFSYDVKMKEKGDIPEGYSVSREKKERFSLILESASTNQTSMYLCASSLSGADEKLFFGSGTQLSVL.

CDR3 amino acids: CASSRPGQGWGETQYF. CDR3 nucleotide sequence: TGTGCCAGCAGCCGACCAGGACAGGGTTGGGGGGAGACCCAGTACTTC. The chain links TRBV6-6 to TRBJ2-5, with TRBD1 identical over 8 bases. The CDR3 contains 16 residues. V lost 6 bases to trimming and J lost 5 bases; unmatched junction nucleotides: 14. Germline-derived CDR1 and CDR2 are MNHNY and SVGAGI (reference sequence).

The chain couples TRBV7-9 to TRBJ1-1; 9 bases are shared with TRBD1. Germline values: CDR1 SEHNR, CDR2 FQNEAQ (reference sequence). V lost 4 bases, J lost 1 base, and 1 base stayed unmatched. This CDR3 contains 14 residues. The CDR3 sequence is CASSSGQGNTEAFF. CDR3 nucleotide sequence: TGTGCCAGCAGCTCGGGACAGGGGAACACTGAAGCTTTCTTT.

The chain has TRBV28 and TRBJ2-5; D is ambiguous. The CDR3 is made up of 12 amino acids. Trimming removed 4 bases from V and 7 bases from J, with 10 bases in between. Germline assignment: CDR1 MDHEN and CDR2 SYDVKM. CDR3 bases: TGTGCCAGCAGTTACCCCTCCGGGACCCAGTACTTC. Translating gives CASSYPSGTQYF.

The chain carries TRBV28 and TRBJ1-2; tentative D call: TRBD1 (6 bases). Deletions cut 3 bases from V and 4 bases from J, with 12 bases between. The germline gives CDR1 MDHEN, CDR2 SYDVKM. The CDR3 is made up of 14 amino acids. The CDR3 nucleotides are TGTGCCAGCAGTTTCGGGACAAACCTCTATGGCTACACCTTC. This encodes CASSFGTNLYGYTF.

In DNA form, the CDR3 reads TGTGCCAGCAGACGAGGACTAGCGGAAACCTACGAGCAGTACTTC. Translation gives CASRRGLAETYEQYF. This sequence joins TRBV27 and TRBJ2-7; 10 nucleotides match TRBD2. Trimming removed 6 bases from V and 2 bases from J; junction bases left unmatched: 7. This CDR3 has 15 amino acids. Germline V gives CDR1 MNHEY, CDR2 SMNVEV (reference sequence).

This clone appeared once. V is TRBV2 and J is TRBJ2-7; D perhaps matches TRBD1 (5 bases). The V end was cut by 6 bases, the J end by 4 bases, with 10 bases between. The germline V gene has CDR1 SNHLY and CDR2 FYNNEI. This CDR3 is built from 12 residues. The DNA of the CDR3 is TGTGCCAGCAGCGTCGACAGTTACGAGCAGTACTTC. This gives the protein CASSVDSYEQYF.

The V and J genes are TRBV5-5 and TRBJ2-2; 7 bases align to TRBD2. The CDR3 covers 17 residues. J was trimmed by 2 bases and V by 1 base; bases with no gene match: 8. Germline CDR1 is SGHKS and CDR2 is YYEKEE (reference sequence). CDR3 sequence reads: CASSLIVLADNTGELFF. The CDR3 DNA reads TGTGCCAGCAGCTTGATCGTCCTAGCGGACAACACCGGGGAGCTGTTTTTT. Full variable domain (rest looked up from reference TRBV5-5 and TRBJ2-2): DAGVTQSPTHLIKTRGQQVTLRCSPISGHKSVSWYQQVLGQGPQFIFQYYEKEERGRGNFPDRFSARQFPNYSSELNVNALLLGDSALYLCASSLIVLADNTGELFFGEGSRLTVL.

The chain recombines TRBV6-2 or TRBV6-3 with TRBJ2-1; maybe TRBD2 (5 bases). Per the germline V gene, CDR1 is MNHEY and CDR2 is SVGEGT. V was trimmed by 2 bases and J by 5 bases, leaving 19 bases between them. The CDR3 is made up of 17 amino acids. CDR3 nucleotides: TGTGCCAGCAGTTACGTCGGAGGAAGACCTAAAAACAATGAGCAGTTCTTC. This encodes CASSYVGGRPKNNEQFF.

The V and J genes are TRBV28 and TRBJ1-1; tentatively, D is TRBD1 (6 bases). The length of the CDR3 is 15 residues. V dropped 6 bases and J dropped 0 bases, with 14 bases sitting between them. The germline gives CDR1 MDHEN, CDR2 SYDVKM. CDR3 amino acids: CASSRTGSVNTEAFF. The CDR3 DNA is TGTGCCAGCAGCCGTACAGGGTCGGTGAACACTGAAGCTTTCTTT.

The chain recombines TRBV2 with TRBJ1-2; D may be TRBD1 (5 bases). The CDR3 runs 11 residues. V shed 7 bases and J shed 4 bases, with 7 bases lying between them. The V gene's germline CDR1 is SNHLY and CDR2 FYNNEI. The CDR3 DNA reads TGTGCCAGCACAGGGTTCTATGGCTACACCTTC. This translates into CASTGFYGYTF.

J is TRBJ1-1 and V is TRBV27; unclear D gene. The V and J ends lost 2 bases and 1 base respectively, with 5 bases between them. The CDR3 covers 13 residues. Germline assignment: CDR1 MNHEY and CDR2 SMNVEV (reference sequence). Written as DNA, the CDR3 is TGTGCCAGCAGTTTAAATAAGAACACTGAAGCTTTCTTT. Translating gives CASSLNKNTEAFF.

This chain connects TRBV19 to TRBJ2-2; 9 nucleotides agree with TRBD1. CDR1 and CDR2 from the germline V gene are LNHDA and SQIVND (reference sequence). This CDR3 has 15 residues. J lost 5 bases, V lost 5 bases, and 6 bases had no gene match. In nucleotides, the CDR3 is TGTGCCAGTAGTTCGGGGACAGGGCGGACCGGGGAGCTGTTTTTT. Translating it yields CASSSGTGRTGELFF.

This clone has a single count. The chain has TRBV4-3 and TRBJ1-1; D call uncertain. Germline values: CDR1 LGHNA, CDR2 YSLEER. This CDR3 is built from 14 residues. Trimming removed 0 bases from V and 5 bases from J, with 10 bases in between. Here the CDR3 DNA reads TGCGCCAGCAGCCAAGACCTTGAGAGGACTGAAGCTTTCTTT. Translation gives CASSQDLERTEAFF.

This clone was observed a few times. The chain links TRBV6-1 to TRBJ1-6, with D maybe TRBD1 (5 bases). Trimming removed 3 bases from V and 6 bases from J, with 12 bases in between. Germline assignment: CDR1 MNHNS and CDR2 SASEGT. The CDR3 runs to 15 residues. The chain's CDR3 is CASSDLREGNSPLHF. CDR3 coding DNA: TGTGCCAGCAGTGACCTCAGGGAGGGTAATTCACCCCTCCACTTT.

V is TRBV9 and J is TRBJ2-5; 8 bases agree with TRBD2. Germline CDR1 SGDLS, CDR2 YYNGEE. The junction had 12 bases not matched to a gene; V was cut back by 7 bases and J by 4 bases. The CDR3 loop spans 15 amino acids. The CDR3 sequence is CASSEIAGRRETQYF. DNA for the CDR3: TGTGCCAGCTCCGAGATAGCGGGACGTCGAGAGACCCAGTACTTC.

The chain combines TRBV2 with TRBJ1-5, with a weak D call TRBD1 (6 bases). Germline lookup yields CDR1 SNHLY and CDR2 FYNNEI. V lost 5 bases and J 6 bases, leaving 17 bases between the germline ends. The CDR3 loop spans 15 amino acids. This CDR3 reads CASSIRDGGRQPQHF. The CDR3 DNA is TGTGCCAGCAGTATCCGGGACGGGGGGCGTCAGCCCCAGCATTTT.

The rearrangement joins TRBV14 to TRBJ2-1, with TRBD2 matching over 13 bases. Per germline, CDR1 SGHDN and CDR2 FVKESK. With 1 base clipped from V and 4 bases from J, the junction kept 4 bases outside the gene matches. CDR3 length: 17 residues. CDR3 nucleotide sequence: TGTGCCAGCAGCCAAGTGGAGGGACTAGCGGGATACAATGAGCAGTTCTTC. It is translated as CASSQVEGLAGYNEQFF.